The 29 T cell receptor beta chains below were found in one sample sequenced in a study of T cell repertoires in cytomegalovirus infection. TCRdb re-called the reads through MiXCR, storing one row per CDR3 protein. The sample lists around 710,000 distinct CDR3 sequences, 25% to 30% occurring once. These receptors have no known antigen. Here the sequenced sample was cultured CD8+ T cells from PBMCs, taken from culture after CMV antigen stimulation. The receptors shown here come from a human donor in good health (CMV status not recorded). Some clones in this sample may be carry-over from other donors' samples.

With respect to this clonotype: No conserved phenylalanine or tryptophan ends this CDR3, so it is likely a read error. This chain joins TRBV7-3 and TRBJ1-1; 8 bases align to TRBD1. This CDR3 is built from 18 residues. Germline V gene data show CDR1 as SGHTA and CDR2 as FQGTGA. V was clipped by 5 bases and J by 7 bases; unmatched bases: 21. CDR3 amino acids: CASSTRGGGPDRAVEAFI. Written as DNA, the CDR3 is TGTGCCAGCAGCACCCGAGGGGGGGGTCCGGACAGGGCCGTTGAAGCTTTCATT.

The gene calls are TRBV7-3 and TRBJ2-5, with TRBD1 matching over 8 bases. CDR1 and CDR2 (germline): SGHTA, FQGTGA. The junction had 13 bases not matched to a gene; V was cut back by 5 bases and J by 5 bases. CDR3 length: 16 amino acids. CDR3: CASSPLQGATMETQYF. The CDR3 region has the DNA TGTGCCAGCAGCCCTCTCCAGGGGGCTACGATGGAGACCCAGTACTTC. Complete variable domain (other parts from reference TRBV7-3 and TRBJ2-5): GAGVSQTPSNKVTEKGKYVELRCDPISGHTALYWYRQSLGQGPEFLIYFQGTGAADDSGLPNDRFFAVRPEGSVSTLKIQRTERGDSAVYLCASSPLQGATMETQYFGPGTRLLVL.

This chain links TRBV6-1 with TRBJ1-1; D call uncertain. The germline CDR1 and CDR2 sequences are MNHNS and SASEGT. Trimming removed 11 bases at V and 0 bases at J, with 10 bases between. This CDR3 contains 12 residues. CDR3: CASVALNTEAFF. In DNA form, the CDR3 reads TGTGCCTCCGTGGCCCTGAACACTGAAGCTTTCTTT.

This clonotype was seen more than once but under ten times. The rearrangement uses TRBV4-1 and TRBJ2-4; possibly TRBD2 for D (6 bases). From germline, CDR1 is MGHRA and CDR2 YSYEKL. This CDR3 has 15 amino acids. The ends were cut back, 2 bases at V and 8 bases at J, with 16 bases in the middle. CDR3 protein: CASSQKGSSGDIQYF. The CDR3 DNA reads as TGCGCCAGCAGCCAAAAAGGCAGTTCGGGAGACATTCAGTACTTC.

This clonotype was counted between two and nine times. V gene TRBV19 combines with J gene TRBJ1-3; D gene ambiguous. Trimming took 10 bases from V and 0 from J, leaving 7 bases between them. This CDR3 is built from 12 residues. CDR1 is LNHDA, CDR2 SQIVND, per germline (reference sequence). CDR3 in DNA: TGTGCCACCCGGCACTCTGGAAACACCATATATTTT. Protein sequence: CATRHSGNTIYF.

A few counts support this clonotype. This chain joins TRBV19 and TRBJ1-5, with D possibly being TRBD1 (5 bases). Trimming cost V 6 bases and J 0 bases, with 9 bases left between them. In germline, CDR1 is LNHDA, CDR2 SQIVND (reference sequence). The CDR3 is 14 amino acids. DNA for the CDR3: TGTGCCAGTAGCATGAGGGGTAGCAATCAGCCCCAGCATTTT. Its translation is CASSMRGSNQPQHF.

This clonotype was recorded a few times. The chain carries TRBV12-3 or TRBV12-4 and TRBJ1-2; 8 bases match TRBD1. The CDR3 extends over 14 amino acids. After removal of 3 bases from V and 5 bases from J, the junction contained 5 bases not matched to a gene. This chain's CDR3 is CASSLTGAEYGYTF. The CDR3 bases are TGTGCCAGCAGTTTGACAGGGGCTGAATATGGCTACACCTTC.

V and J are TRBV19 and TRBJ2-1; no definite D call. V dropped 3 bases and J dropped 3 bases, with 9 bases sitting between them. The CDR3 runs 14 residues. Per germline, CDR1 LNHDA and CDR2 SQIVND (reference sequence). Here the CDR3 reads CASSIIQNYNEQFF. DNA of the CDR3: TGTGCCAGTAGTATCATACAGAACTACAATGAGCAGTTCTTC.

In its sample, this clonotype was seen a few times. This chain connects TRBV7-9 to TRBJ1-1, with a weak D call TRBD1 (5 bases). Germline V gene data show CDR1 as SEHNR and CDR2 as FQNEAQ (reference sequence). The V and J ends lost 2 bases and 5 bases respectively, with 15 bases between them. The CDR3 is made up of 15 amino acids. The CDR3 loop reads CASSLSTGIVTEAFF. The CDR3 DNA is TGTGCCAGCAGCTTAAGCACAGGAATTGTTACTGAAGCTTTCTTT. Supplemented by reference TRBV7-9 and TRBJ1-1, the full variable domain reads DTGVSQNPRHKITKRGQNVTFRCDPISEHNRLYWYRQTLGQGPEFLTYFQNEAQLEKSRLLSDRFSAERPKGSFSTLEIQRTEQGDSAMYLCASSLSTGIVTEAFFGQGTRLTVV.

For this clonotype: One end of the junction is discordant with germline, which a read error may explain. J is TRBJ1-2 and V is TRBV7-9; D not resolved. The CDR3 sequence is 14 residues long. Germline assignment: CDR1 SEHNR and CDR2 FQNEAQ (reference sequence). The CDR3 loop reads CASSLSGDYYGYTF. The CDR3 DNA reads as TGTGCCAGCAGCTTATCGGGTGACTACTATGGCTATACCTTC. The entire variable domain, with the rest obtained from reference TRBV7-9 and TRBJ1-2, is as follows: DTGVSQNPRHKITKRGQNVTFRCDPISEHNRLYWYRQTLGQGPEFLTYFQNEAQLEKSRLLSDRFSAERPKGSFSTLEIQRTEQGDSAMYLCASSLSGDYYGYTFGSGTRLTVV.

The CDR3 protein is CASSLSTPPYNEQFF. The CDR3 DNA sequence: TGTGCCAGCAGTCTAAGCACTCCCCCTTACAATGAGCAGTTCTTC. This chain links TRBV27 with TRBJ2-1; D remains unclear. Germline loops: CDR1 MNHEY, CDR2 SMNVEV (reference sequence). The CDR3 runs 15 residues. V was pared by 5 bases and J by 4 bases, with 15 bases between.

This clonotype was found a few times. The CDR3 nucleotides are TGTGCCATCAGTGAGTCGAAGGGAGCTTTCTTT. Its protein product is CAISESKGAFF. The chain carries TRBV10-3 and TRBJ1-1, with D hard to call. Trimming took 0 bases from V and 10 from J, leaving 6 bases between them. Germline V gene sequence: CDR1 ENHRY, CDR2 SYGVKD. This CDR3 spans 11 amino acids.

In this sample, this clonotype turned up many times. The CDR3 loop is CASSLVGGVVDEQFF. Here the CDR3 DNA reads TGTGCCAGCAGCTTAGTGGGCGGGGTTGTGGATGAGCAGTTCTTC. J is TRBJ2-1 and V is TRBV7-6, with D possibly being TRBD2 (6 bases). The V end lost 1 base, the J end lost 8 bases, and 15 bases lay between the germline ends. CDR3 length: 15 amino acids. The germline V gene has CDR1 SGHVS and CDR2 FNYEAQ.

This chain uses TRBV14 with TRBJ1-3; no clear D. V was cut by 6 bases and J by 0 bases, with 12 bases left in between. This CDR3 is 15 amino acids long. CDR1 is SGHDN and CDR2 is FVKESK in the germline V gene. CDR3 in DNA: TGTGCCAGCAGGGACGGAAGTTCCTCTGGAAACACCATATATTTT. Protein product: CASRDGSSSGNTIYF. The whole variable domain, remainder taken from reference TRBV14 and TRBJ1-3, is EAGVTQFPSHSVIEKGQTVTLRCDPISGHDNLYWYRRVMGKEIKFLLHFVKESKQDESGMPNNRFLAERTGGTYSTLKVQPAELEDSGVYFCASRDGSSSGNTIYFGEGSWLTVV.

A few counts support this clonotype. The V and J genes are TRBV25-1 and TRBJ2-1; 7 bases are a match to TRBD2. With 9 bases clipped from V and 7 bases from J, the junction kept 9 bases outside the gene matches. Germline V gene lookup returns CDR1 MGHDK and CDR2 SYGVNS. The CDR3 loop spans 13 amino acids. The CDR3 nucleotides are TGTGCCAGTGGATACGGGGGGTGGAATGAGCAGTTCTTC. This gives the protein CASGYGGWNEQFF.

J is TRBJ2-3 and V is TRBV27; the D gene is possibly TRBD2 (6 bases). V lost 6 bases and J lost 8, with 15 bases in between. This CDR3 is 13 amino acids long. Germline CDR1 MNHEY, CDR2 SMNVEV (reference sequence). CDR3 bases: TGTGCCAGCAGCGACTGGTCGGGGGTTACGCAGTATTTT. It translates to CASSDWSGVTQYF.

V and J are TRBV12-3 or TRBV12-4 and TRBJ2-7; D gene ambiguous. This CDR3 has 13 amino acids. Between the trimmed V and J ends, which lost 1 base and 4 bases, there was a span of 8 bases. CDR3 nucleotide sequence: TGTGCCAGCAGTTTAGATACAGCGTACGAGCAGTACGTC. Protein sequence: CASSLDTAYEQYV.

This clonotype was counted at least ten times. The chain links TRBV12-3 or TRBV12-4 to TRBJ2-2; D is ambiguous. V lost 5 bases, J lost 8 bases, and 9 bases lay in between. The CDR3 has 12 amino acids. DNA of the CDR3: TGTGCCAGCAGTCCCCTTAGGGGGGAGCTGTTTTTT. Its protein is CASSPLRGELFF.

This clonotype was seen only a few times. The CDR3 nucleotides are TGTGCCAGCAGCCCCGGGGCTAATGGTGGCACAGATACGCAGTATTTT. Amino acids: CASSPGANGGTDTQYF. The chain couples TRBV27 to TRBJ2-3; the D call may be TRBD1 or TRBD2 (5 bases each). In germline, CDR1 is MNHEY, CDR2 SMNVEV (reference sequence). CDR3 length equals 16 residues. V lost 6 bases and J 1 base, leaving 17 bases between the germline ends.

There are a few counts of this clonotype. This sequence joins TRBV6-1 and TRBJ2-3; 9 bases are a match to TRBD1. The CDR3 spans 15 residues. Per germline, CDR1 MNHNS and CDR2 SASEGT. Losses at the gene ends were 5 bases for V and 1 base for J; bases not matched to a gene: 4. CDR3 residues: CASSWGQGGTDTQYF. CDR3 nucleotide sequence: TGTGCCAGCAGTTGGGGACAGGGCGGCACAGATACGCAGTATTTT.

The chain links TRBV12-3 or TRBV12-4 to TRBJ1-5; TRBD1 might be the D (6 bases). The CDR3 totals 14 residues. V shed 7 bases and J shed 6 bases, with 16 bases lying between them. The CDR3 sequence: CASTLQGGGQPQHF. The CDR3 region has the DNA TGTGCCAGCACCCTACAGGGAGGAGGTCAGCCCCAGCATTTT.

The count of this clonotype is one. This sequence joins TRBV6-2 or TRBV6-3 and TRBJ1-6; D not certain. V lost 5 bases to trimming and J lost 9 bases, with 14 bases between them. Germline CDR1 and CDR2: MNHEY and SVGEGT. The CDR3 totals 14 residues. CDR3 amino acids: CASSPSGFGSPLHF. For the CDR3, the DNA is TGTGCCAGCAGTCCGTCGGGGTTTGGTTCACCCCTCCACTTT.

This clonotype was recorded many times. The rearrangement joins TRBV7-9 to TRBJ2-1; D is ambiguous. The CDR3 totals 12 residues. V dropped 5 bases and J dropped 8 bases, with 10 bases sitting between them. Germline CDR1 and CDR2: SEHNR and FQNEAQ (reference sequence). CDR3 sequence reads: CASSGDMDEQFF. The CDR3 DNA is TGTGCCAGCAGCGGTGATATGGATGAGCAGTTCTTC.

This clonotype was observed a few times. CDR3 sequence: CASSLGTGQASYNEQFF. As DNA, the CDR3 is TGTGCCAGCAGCTTAGGGACAGGGCAGGCCTCCTACAATGAGCAGTTCTTC. The rearrangement joins TRBV7-9 to TRBJ2-1, with 8 bases identical to TRBD1. Germline V CDR1 and CDR2: SEHNR, FQNEAQ (reference sequence). Losses at the gene ends were 1 base for V and 0 bases for J; bases not matched to a gene: 5. The length of the CDR3 is 17 residues. Complete variable domain (other parts from reference TRBV7-9 and TRBJ2-1): DTGVSQNPRHKITKRGQNVTFRCDPISEHNRLYWYRQTLGQGPEFLTYFQNEAQLEKSRLLSDRFSAERPKGSFSTLEIQRTEQGDSAMYLCASSLGTGQASYNEQFFGPGTRLTVL.

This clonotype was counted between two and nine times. In DNA, the CDR3 is TGTGCCAGCAGTGCCGGGACAGGGGGATCCTACGAGCAGTACGTC. Its translation: CASSAGTGGSYEQYV. V is TRBV27 and J is TRBJ2-7, with 11 bases aligning to TRBD1. Per germline, CDR1 MNHEY and CDR2 SMNVEV (reference sequence). V was pared by 5 bases and J by 1 base, with 4 bases of the junction left unmatched. This CDR3 has 15 amino acids.

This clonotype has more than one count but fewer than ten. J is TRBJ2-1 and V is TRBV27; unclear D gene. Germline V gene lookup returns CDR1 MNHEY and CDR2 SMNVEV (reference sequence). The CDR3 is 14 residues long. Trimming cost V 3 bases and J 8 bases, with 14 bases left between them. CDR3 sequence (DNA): TGTGCCAGCAGTTTGGGTCCCCGGCCGGATGAGCAGTTCTTC. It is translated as CASSLGPRPDEQFF.

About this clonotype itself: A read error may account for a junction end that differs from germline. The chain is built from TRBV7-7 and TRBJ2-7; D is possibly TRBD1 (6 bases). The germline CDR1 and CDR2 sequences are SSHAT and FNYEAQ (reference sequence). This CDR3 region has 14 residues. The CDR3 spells CASSLTPTGPEQYF. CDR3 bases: TGTGCTAGCAGCTTAACTCCCACAGGGCCCGAGCAGTACTTC.

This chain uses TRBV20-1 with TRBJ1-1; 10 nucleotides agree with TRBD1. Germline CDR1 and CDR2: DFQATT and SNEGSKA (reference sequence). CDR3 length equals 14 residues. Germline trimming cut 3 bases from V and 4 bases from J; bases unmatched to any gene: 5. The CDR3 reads CSASPRTGGTEAFF. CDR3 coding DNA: TGCAGTGCTAGTCCACGGACAGGGGGCACTGAAGCTTTCTTT.

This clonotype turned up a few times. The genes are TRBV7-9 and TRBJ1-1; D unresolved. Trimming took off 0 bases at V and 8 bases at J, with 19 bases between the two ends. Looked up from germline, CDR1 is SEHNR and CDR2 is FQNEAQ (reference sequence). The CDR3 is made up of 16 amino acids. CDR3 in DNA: TGTGCCAGCAGCTTAGCGAGAGACGGCTACCCTTTAGAAGCTTTCTTT. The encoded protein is CASSLARDGYPLEAFF.